Listed here are 8 T cell receptor beta chains from one sample, sequenced in a study of cytomegalovirus exposure and HLA in healthy donors (dated by TCRdb to the late 2010s). The receptor library was made with the immunoSEQ multiplex PCR assay. For the multiplex PCR, a mixture combining 60 forward primers for TCR Vbeta segments and 13 reverse primers for TCR Jbeta segments was used. TCRdb re-hosts the immuneACCESS table, in-frame sequences only. Its copies lack some clones; in the studies checked, an unresolved V gene accounts for under half of them, and the cause for the rest is not known. Recorded for this sample are roughly 150,000 clones; roughly 70% of them occurred a single time. Roughly 1.6% of the sample goes to the ten largest clones. Sample: PBMCs. The source of these receptors is a woman in her 40s in good health and CMV-seronegative.

This clone was counted only a few times. The rearrangement links TRBV10-3 to TRBJ2-1, with 13 bases fitting TRBD2. Germline V gene sequence: CDR1 ENHRY, CDR2 SYGVKD. The V and J ends lost 4 bases and 2 bases, in that order; junction bases with no gene match: 11. This CDR3 is 19 amino acids long. Here the CDR3 reads CAISAPGTSGISAYNEQFF. The DNA of the CDR3 is TGTGCCATCAGTGCCCCCGGGACTAGCGGGATATCAGCCTACAATGAGCAGTTCTTC.

This chain links TRBV27 with TRBJ2-1, with D uncertain. V lost 3 bases, J lost 0 bases, and 9 bases lay in between. Germline CDR1 and CDR2: MNHEY and SMNVEV (reference sequence). The CDR3 totals 15 residues. The DNA of the CDR3 is TGTGCCAGCAGTTTCTACAGCCCCTCCTACAATGAGCAGTTCTTC. Protein product: CASSFYSPSYNEQFF.

This chain joins TRBV5-1 and TRBJ1-2; 7 positions match TRBD1. The CDR3 consists of 15 residues. With V trimmed by 4 bases and J by 0 bases, 6 bases remained unmatched. Germline CDR1 is SGHRS and CDR2 is YFSETQ. In nucleotides, the CDR3 is TGCGCCAGCAGCCTTGGGACAGTAGCTAACTATGGCTACACCTTC. Translating gives CASSLGTVANYGYTF. Full variable domain (outside the CDR3, taken from reference TRBV5-1 and TRBJ1-2): KAGVTQTPRYLIKTRGQQVTLSCSPISGHRSVSWYQQTPGQGLQFLFEYFSETQRNKGNFPGRFSGRQFSNSRSEMNVSTLELGDSALYLCASSLGTVANYGYTFGSGTRLTVV.

The chain is built from TRBV18 and TRBJ1-3; possible D gene TRBD1, 5 bases. Germline assignment: CDR1 KGHSH and CDR2 LQKENI. V lost 3 bases and J lost 2, with 11 bases in between. CDR3 length: 15 residues. DNA for the CDR3: TGTGCCAGCTCACCCTCCAGGGATCCTGGAAACACCATATATTTT. This sequence encodes CASSPSRDPGNTIYF. Full variable domain (missing parts from reference TRBV18 and TRBJ1-3): NAGVMQNPRHLVRRRGQEARLRCSPMKGHSHVYWYRQLPEEGLKFMVYLQKENIIDESGMPKERFSAEFPKEGPSILRIQQVVRGDSAAYFCASSPSRDPGNTIYFGEGSWLTVV.

This clone was seen a handful of times. This chain joins TRBV5-6 and TRBJ1-4; the D is unclear. The length of the CDR3 is 14 residues. The V gene lost 4 bases and the J gene lost 7 bases, with 14 bases spanning the gap. Germline lookup yields CDR1 SGHDT and CDR2 YYEEEE. In nucleotides, the CDR3 is TGTGCCAGCAGCCTAACTCCTAACCCTGAAAAACTGTTTTTT. Its protein is CASSLTPNPEKLFF.

This clone has only one observation. The rearrangement joins TRBV6-6 to TRBJ2-5, with 9 bases aligning to TRBD1. This CDR3 region has 15 residues. Germline CDR1 and CDR2: MNHNY and SVGAGI (reference sequence). After removal of 6 bases from V and 6 bases from J, the junction contained 11 bases not matched to a gene. CDR3 in DNA: TGTGCCAGCAGCCCCCCGGGACAGGGAGGGAAGACCCAGTACTTC. It is translated as CASSPPGQGGKTQYF.

The gene calls are TRBV7-9 and TRBJ2-7; 11 bases agree with TRBD1. Germline assignment: CDR1 SEHNR and CDR2 FQNEAQ (reference sequence). The CDR3 is 16 amino acids. V was clipped by 1 base and J by 1 base; unmatched bases: 3. DNA for the CDR3: TGTGCCAGCAGCTTAGGTGGACAGGGGGCTTCCTACGAGCAGTACTTC. Amino acid sequence: CASSLGGQGASYEQYF.

The chain carries TRBV18 and TRBJ2-5, with 11 bases that match TRBD1. The J segment lost 6 bases and the V segment lost 3 bases, leaving 15 bases of the junction unmatched. Germline V gives CDR1 KGHSH, CDR2 LQKENI. The CDR3 is 18 residues long. The CDR3 DNA reads as TGTGCCAGCTCACCTCTGCCGATCGGACAGGGGGCAGGAAAGACCCAGTACTTC. Residues: CASSPLPIGQGAGKTQYF. The complete variable domain, with remaining parts taken from reference TRBV18 and TRBJ2-5, reads NAGVMQNPRHLVRRRGQEARLRCSPMKGHSHVYWYRQLPEEGLKFMVYLQKENIIDESGMPKERFSAEFPKEGPSILRIQQVVRGDSAAYFCASSPLPIGQGAGKTQYFGPGTRLLVL.